What follows describes a single T cell receptor (beta chain). Its recognized antigen is unknown. The junction does not match germline at one end; this may be a read error. In the paper's terms, the time point label means: about 28 days (+/-7) after the second vaccine dose. AZD1222 recipients given second doses at about 4 weeks or at about 12 weeks were pooled, since spike-specific TCR depth and breadth were not found to differ between the two schedules. Vaccinee samples came from UK trials COV001 and COV002, including a single-blind randomized controlled phase 2/3 trial of AZD1222 (ChAdOx1 nCoV-19) in healthy adults. For TCRbeta chain sequencing, PBMC samples from trial participants were taken at day 0 and at day 28 after the second dose. The sample comes from a study of T cell responses to AZD1222 COVID-19 vaccine listed by TCRdb under 2021. A note on the overall study: A total of under 250 trial participants underwent TCR sequencing, of whom some 200 had received two doses of AZD1222 and around 26 had received two doses of the MenACWY control vaccine. Trial participants were enrolled into age subgroups of 18-55, 56-69 and 70-plus years, which contained approximately 150, 30 and 60 TCR-sequenced participants, respectively. The investigation overall reported the following: In the small 56-69-year group, the increase in depth fell short of significance, most likely because of low power. Reportedly, almost half of the unique spike-specific TCRs recognized epitopes lying outside the regions that are mutated in the B.1.351 and B.1.1.7 variants. Vaccine-associated CD4 TCRs spanned the whole spike protein, with dominant responses in regions 160-218 and 743-854. No day 14 peak-response samples were available, so repertoires were characterized only after the peak T cell response. Conclusions about previously exposed vaccinees are limited because only six or seven AZD1222 recipients were SARS-CoV-2 seropositive at baseline. Participants were mostly white British, with more females than males. The authors suggested clonal diversity may have been underestimated. Spike-specific TCR breadth and depth rose significantly after two AZD1222 doses compared with day 0 and with MenACWY recipients.

CDR1 SSHAT and CDR2 FNYEAQ are derived from the germline V gene (reference sequence). Its CDR3 holds 17 amino acids, cysteine through phenylalanine. Solely the CDR3 DNA is kept, with 51 bases framed from the first base. The CDR3 regions of human TCRbeta chains were subjected to immunosequencing. Concerning the study's data processing: TCRs in the repertoires were compared against a reference library of SARS-CoV-2-specific TCRs that had been generated with the MIRA antigen-specificity platform. Breadth was defined as the fraction of unique TCRs that were SARS-CoV-2-associated. Depth was defined as the fraction of total T cells that were SARS-CoV-2-associated. Each spike-specific TCR was assigned to its reactive spike region and to a CD4 or CD8 class using the MIRA data. Log10-transformed breadth and depth values were compared by one-way ANOVA with Sidak's multiple comparisons tests. The immuneACCESS repertoire file appears here via TCRdb, limited to in-frame rearrangements. These files lack a portion of the clones; in checked studies, under half of the deficit traces to unresolved V genes, and the cause of the others is not known. V and J calls plus clone size are reproduced from that table; the DNA served to infer D and trimming. Counted in this sample were more than 85,000 clones; about 90% of them appeared once. More than 14% of the sample lies in the top ten.

This chain joins TRBV7-7 to TRBJ2-5; 14 nucleotides in the junction match TRBD2. The TCR sequence derives from an adult who received the AZD1222 COVID-19 vaccine. The sequencing here drew on peripheral blood, taken 28 days after the second AZD1222 dose. The DNA sequence is TGTGCTAGCAGCTTAGGACTAGCGGGGGGCGGTCAAGAGACCCAGTACTTC. Its protein reads: CASSLGLAGGGQETQYF.